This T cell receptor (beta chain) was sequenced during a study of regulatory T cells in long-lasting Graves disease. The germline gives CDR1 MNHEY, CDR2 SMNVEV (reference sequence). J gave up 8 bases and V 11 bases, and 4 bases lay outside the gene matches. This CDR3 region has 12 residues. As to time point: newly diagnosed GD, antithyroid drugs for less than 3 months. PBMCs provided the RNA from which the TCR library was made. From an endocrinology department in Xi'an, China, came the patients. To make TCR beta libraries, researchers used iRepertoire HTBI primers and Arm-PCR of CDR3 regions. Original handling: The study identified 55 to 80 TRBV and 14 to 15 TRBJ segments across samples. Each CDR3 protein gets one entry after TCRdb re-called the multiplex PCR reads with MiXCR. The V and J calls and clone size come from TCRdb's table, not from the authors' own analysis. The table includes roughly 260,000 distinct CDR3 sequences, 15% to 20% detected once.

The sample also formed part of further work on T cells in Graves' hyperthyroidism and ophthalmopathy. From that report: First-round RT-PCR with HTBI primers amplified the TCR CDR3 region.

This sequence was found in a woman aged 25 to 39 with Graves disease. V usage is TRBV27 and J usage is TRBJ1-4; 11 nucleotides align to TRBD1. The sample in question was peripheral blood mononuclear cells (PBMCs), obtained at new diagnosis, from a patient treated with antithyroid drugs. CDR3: CASGQGEEKLFF. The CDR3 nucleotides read TGTGCCTCGGGACAGGGGGAAGAAAAACTGTTTTTT.